The T cell receptor (beta chain) described here comes from a study of early T cells in non-severe SARS-CoV-2 infection. Study-wide results and limits: Private and CD4 specificities were missed by VDJdb matching, skewed to anti-spike CD8.

As to this clonotype: Its antigen is currently unknown.

Individual cDNA molecules received unique molecular identifiers during library preparation. TCRdb recomputed calls from the 5' RACE reads with MiXCR, one row per CDR3 protein. The sample lists roughly 65,000 distinct CDR3 sequences; approximately 11% were seen once. Germline V gene sequence: CDR1 SGHAT, CDR2 FQNNGV. The CDR3 contains 15 residues. Trimming took 4 bases from V and 2 from J, leaving 11 bases between them. V is TRBV11-2 and J is TRBJ2-2; D might be TRBD1 (7 bases). This TCR came from an adult who was a healthcare worker with PCR-confirmed SARS-CoV-2 infection or an uninfected control (not recorded which). The specimen was whole blood. The CDR3 reads CASSWRGRNTGELFF. The CDR3 nucleotides read TGTGCCAGCAGCTGGAGGGGGCGAAACACCGGGGAGCTGTTTTTT.